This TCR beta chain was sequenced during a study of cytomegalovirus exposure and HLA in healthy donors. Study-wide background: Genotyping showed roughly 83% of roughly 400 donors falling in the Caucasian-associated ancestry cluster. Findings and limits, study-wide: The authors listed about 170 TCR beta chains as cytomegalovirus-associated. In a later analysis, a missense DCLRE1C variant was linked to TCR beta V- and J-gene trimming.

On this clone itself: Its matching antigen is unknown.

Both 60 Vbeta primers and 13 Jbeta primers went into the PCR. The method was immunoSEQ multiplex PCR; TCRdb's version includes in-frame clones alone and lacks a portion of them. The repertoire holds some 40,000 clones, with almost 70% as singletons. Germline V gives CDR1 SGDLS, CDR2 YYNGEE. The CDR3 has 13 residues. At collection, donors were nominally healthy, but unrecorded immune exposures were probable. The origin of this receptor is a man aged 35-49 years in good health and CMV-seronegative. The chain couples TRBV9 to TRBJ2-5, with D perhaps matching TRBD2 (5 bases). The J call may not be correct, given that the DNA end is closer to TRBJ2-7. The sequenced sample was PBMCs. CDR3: CASSVGGNYEQYF. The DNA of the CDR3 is TGTGCCAGCAGCGTAGGAGGGAACTACGAGCAGTACTTC.